This T cell receptor (beta chain) appears in the sequencing data of a study of cytomegalovirus exposure and HLA in healthy donors. Amplification used 60 Vbeta primers and 13 Jbeta primers. Generated by immunoSEQ multiplex PCR, the TCRdb table keeps only in-frame clones and is missing some. The repertoire holds over 100,000 clones, with 65% to 80% as singletons. The TCR sequence derives from a female donor in good health and CMV-seronegative. Sequencing input: PBMCs.

Here the CDR3 DNA reads TGTGCCAGCAGCGTAGCTAACGGCGGGACCCAGTACTTC. Encoded protein: CASSVANGGTQYF. The chain has TRBV9 and TRBJ2-5; D is uncertain. CDR1 is SGDLS, CDR2 YYNGEE, per germline. The V end lost 0 bases, the J end lost 7 bases, and 10 bases lay between the germline ends. The CDR3 totals 13 residues.